A single sample is the source of the 9 T cell receptor beta chains below, sequenced in a study of spatial heterogeneity in lung cancer. In TCRdb, the 5' RACE reads were re-called with MiXCR into one record per CDR3 protein. The sample records about 11,000 distinct CDR3 sequences, 3.5% to 5% being singletons. The time point: sample taken at primary tumor resection. Frozen PBMC, nontumor lung or tumor provided whole RNA, which was sequenced unsorted. The sample consisted of normal lung tissue next to the tumor, taken at surgery. These receptors were taken from a male donor with early-stage non-small cell lung cancer.

This clonotype was counted between two and nine times. This chain connects TRBV9 to TRBJ2-1; unclear D gene. The V gene lost 4 bases and the J gene lost 4 bases, with 21 bases spanning the gap. Germline CDR1 is SGDLS and CDR2 is YYNGEE. This CDR3 region has 17 residues. CDR3 residues: CASSLEHRRAPYNEQFF. Written as DNA, the CDR3 is TGTGCCAGCAGCTTGGAGCATCGAAGGGCCCCGTACAATGAGCAGTTCTTC.

This clonotype was recorded many times. The chain has TRBV12-3 or TRBV12-4 and TRBJ1-5, with 12 bases identical to TRBD1. The CDR3 consists of 15 residues. V lost 6 bases and J lost 6; bases outside the gene matches: 6. The chain's CDR3 is CASSLGQGAGQPQHF. For the CDR3, the DNA is TGTGCCAGCAGCCTGGGACAGGGGGCAGGTCAGCCCCAGCATTTT.

This clonotype was picked up one time. V is TRBV11-2 and J is TRBJ1-1; D possibly corresponds to TRBD1 (6 bases). V was cut by 4 bases and J by 1 base, with 19 bases left in between. The CDR3 spans 17 residues. Looked up from germline, CDR1 is SGHAT and CDR2 is FQNNGV. The CDR3 DNA follows: TGTGCCAGCAGCTCCGGGGATAGCGGGGGCCCGAACACTGAAGCTTTCTTT. Translation gives CASSSGDSGGPNTEAFF.

This clonotype was detected ten times or more. The chain carries TRBV2 and TRBJ1-2; D is undetermined. Trimming took 4 bases from V and 1 from J, leaving 10 bases between them. CDR3 length: 14 amino acids. Germline CDR1 and CDR2: SNHLY and FYNNEI. The CDR3 is CASSGTRGNYGYTF. For the CDR3, the DNA is TGTGCCAGCAGTGGGACCCGGGGTAACTATGGCTACACCTTC.

In this sample, this clonotype turned up many times. The rearrangement uses TRBV29-1 and TRBJ1-4; TRBD1 agrees at 7 bases. The V segment lost 5 bases and the J segment 10 bases; nucleotides outside the gene matches: 7. Per the germline V gene, CDR1 is SQVTM and CDR2 is ANQGSEA. CDR3 size: 12 residues. The CDR3, as DNA: TGCAGCGTTCGAGGGGGCGCGGGAAAACTGTTTTTT. Amino acid sequence: CSVRGGAGKLFF. Drawing the rest from reference TRBV29-1 and TRBJ1-4, the complete variable domain is SAVISQKPSRDICQRGTSLTIQCQVDSQVTMMFWYRQQPGQSLTLIATANQGSEATYESGFVIDKFPISRPNLTFSTLTVSNMSPEDSSIYLCSVRGGAGKLFFGSGTQLSVL.

The chain combines TRBV4-2 with TRBJ1-5; unclear D gene. CDR1 LGHNA and CDR2 YNFKEQ come from the germline V gene. The CDR3 runs 15 residues. Trimming shortened V by 0 bases and J by 7 bases, and 13 bases separated the two germline ends. The CDR3 region has the DNA TGTGCCAGCAGCCAAGATCGGGTAGGGCGCCAGCCCCAGCATTTT. As protein: CASSQDRVGRQPQHF.

This clonotype was observed at least ten times. The chain uses TRBV7-2 and TRBJ2-1; D may be TRBD2 (6 bases). Germline CDR1 SGHTA, CDR2 FQGNSA. The CDR3 is 15 amino acids. V gave up 7 bases and J gave up 0 bases, with 13 bases separating them. The CDR3, as DNA: TGTGCCAGCACCAGGGACTCCAGCTCCTACAATGAGCAGTTCTTC. Translated, it gives CASTRDSSSYNEQFF.

This clonotype has at least ten counts. The V gene is TRBV27, the J gene TRBJ2-7; 13 bases line up with TRBD2. This CDR3 has 16 residues. The V gene end was trimmed by 2 bases and the J gene end by 4 bases; junction bases not matched to a gene: 5. In germline, CDR1 is MNHEY, CDR2 SMNVEV (reference sequence). This chain's CDR3 is CASSLKGLAGWYEQYF. CDR3 bases: TGTGCCAGCAGTTTAAAGGGACTAGCGGGATGGTACGAGCAGTACTTC.

This clonotype came up many times. The V call is TRBV7-9, the J call TRBJ2-3; 8 nucleotides match TRBD2. The CDR3 contains 16 residues. Per germline, CDR1 SEHNR and CDR2 FQNEAQ (reference sequence). V lost 2 bases, J lost 4 bases, and 8 bases stayed unmatched. The CDR3 DNA reads TGTGCCAGCAGCTTAAGTTCGACTAGCGAGGCAGATACGCAGTATTTT. It translates to CASSLSSTSEADTQYF.